A single sample is the source of the 28 T cell receptor beta chains below, sequenced in a study of long-term antiretroviral therapy in people with HIV. They ran version v3.0 of the immunoSEQ assay at survey level. The method was immunoSEQ multiplex PCR; TCRdb's version includes in-frame clones alone and lacks a portion of them. Among some 40,000 clones listed, roughly 80% were seen once. Sequencing used unsorted PBMCs, obtained 1.5 years after starting antiretroviral therapy. The source is a man between 18 and 35 years old with HIV.

About this clone: Within the sample, other DNA sequences also encode this same CDR3. The chain couples TRBV11-2 to TRBJ2-7; the D is unclear. The length of the CDR3 is 13 residues. Trimming stripped 1 base from V and 2 bases from J, with 6 bases between. The germline V gene encodes CDR1 SGHAT and CDR2 FQNNGV. This chain's CDR3 is CASSLGAAYEQYF. Here the CDR3 DNA reads TGTGCCAGCAGCTTAGGGGCAGCCTACGAGCAGTACTTC.

This clone was observed a handful of times. The chain recombines TRBV4-2 with TRBJ2-3; D may be TRBD1 (5 bases). The germline V gene has CDR1 LGHNA and CDR2 YNFKEQ. This CDR3 spans 19 amino acids. V was clipped by 3 bases and J by 1 base, with 23 bases between them. CDR3 bases: TGTGCCAGCAGCCAGAGCGAAGGGGTTGGAAGTTTGGGCACAGATACGCAGTATTTT. This gives the protein CASSQSEGVGSLGTDTQYF.

CDR3 sequence reads: CASNIGGDYGYTF. The CDR3 region has the DNA TGTGCCAGCAACATAGGGGGAGACTATGGCTACACCTTC. The chain uses TRBV7-9 and TRBJ1-2, with D maybe TRBD1 (6 bases). The CDR3 consists of 13 residues. Trimming stripped 7 bases from V and 3 bases from J, with 12 bases between. Germline loops: CDR1 SEHNR, CDR2 FQNEAQ (reference sequence).

This chain connects TRBV6-5 to TRBJ2-2; D remains ambiguous. In germline, CDR1 is MNHEY, CDR2 SVGAGI. The CDR3 length is 12 residues. V dropped 4 bases and J dropped 5 bases, with 5 bases sitting between them. In DNA, the CDR3 is TGTGCCAGCAGTTCTTCAACCGGGGAGCTGTTTTTT. This translates into CASSSSTGELFF.

This clone occurred once. The J gene is TRBJ1-4, the V gene TRBV27, with 7 bases lining up with TRBD1. The CDR3 length is 17 residues. Germline V gene lookup returns CDR1 MNHEY and CDR2 SMNVEV (reference sequence). The J segment lost 6 bases and the V segment lost 2 bases, leaving 12 bases of the junction unmatched. CDR3 loop: CASSLKRWTGSDEKLFF. In DNA form, the CDR3 reads TGTGCCAGCAGTTTAAAGAGGTGGACAGGTTCGGATGAAAAACTGTTTTTT.

Here the CDR3 reads CASSEDRLAGYYEQYF. As DNA, the CDR3 is TGTGCCAGCAGTGAAGACCGACTAGCGGGATACTACGAGCAGTACTTC. The chain carries TRBV2 and TRBJ2-7, with 11 bases identical to TRBD2. Trimming removed 1 base from V and 3 bases from J; junction bases left unmatched: 5. CDR3 length: 16 amino acids. Germline lookup yields CDR1 SNHLY and CDR2 FYNNEI.

The chain carries TRBV19 and TRBJ2-7, with 11 positions matching TRBD2. The germline V gene has CDR1 LNHDA and CDR2 SQIVND (reference sequence). The V gene end was trimmed by 3 bases and the J gene end by 6 bases; junction bases not matched to a gene: 16. This CDR3 spans 18 amino acids. Written as DNA, the CDR3 is TGTGCCAGTAGTATCACCCTCGGACTAGCGGGCTGGGCCCGCGAGCAGTACTTC. Translated, it gives CASSITLGLAGWAREQYF.

The V call is TRBV7-6, the J call TRBJ2-7, with 8 positions matching TRBD2. The V and J ends lost 1 base and 3 bases, in that order; junction bases with no gene match: 5. From germline, CDR1 is SGHVS and CDR2 FNYEAQ. This CDR3 has 15 amino acids. The CDR3 is CASSLGAGDNYEQYF. CDR3 bases: TGTGCCAGCAGCTTAGGAGCGGGAGACAACTACGAGCAGTACTTC.

This clone was counted a few times. This rearrangement joins TRBV28 to TRBJ1-3, with a tentative D call TRBD1 (5 bases). This CDR3 contains 16 residues. V shed 6 bases and J shed 0 bases, with 15 bases lying between them. Germline V CDR1 and CDR2: MDHEN, SYDVKM. The chain's CDR3 is CASSTFHGTSGNTIYF. CDR3 coding DNA: TGTGCCAGCAGCACCTTTCACGGGACCTCTGGAAACACCATATATTTT.

This clone was seen a handful of times. The chain couples TRBV19 to TRBJ2-2; 10 bases match TRBD2. V lost 3 bases and J lost 6; bases outside the gene matches: 4. The germline V gene has CDR1 LNHDA and CDR2 SQIVND (reference sequence). CDR3 length: 15 amino acids. CDR3 region: CASSMPSGRAGELFF. The CDR3 region has the DNA TGTGCCAGTAGTATGCCTAGCGGGAGAGCCGGGGAGCTGTTTTTT. The entire variable domain, with the rest obtained from reference TRBV19 and TRBJ2-2, is as follows: DGGITQSPKYLFRKEGQNVTLSCEQNLNHDAMYWYRQDPGQGLRLIYYSQIVNDFQKGDIAEGYSVSREKKESFPLTVTSAQKNPTAFYLCASSMPSGRAGELFFGEGSRLTVL.

The chain is built from TRBV7-2 and TRBJ1-1; tentatively, D is TRBD1 (6 bases). The CDR3 is 16 residues long. CDR1 is SGHTA and CDR2 is FQGNSA in the germline V gene. Trimming took off 5 bases at V and 1 base at J, with 17 bases between the two ends. The chain's CDR3 is CASSTIQGLANTEAFF. The CDR3 coding sequence is TGTGCCAGCAGCACTATACAGGGTTTGGCGAACACTGAAGCTTTCTTT.

The gene calls are TRBV4-3 and TRBJ2-2; D not resolved. The CDR3 sequence is 16 residues long. V lost 0 bases and J lost 5, with 13 bases in between. Germline V CDR1 and CDR2: LGHNA, YSLEER. The CDR3 reads CASSQDRSEITGELFF. Here the CDR3 DNA reads TGCGCCAGCAGCCAAGATCGCTCGGAGATAACCGGGGAGCTGTTTTTT.

The chain combines TRBV18 with TRBJ2-7, with a weak D call TRBD1 (6 bases). Deletions cut 2 bases from V and 3 bases from J, with 23 bases between. CDR1 KGHSH and CDR2 LQKENI come from the germline V gene. This CDR3 has 18 amino acids. The DNA of the CDR3 is TGTGCCAGCTCACCAGCCTCCAGGGGTTCCCTAAGGGGCTACGAGCAGTACTTC. Its translation is CASSPASRGSLRGYEQYF.

V and J are TRBV6-5 and TRBJ2-7, with TRBD1 matching 7 bases. Germline CDR1 is MNHEY and CDR2 is SVGAGI. Germline trimming cut 10 bases from V and 1 base from J; bases unmatched to any gene: 4. The CDR3 runs 12 residues. This chain's CDR3 is CATRDSSYEQYF. The CDR3 nucleotides are TGTGCCACTCGGGACAGTTCCTACGAGCAGTACTTC.

This clone turned up a few times. The chain joins TRBV28 to TRBJ1-2; D remains unclear. With 11 bases removed from V and 6 bases from J, the gap between germline ends came to 19 bases. CDR3 length: 13 amino acids. Germline values: CDR1 MDHEN, CDR2 SYDVKM. The CDR3 here is CASGGVGFDGYTF. The CDR3 nucleotides are TGTGCCTCCGGCGGGGTGGGCTTCGATGGCTACACCTTC.

As concerns this clone: One end of the junction varies from germline; a read error may be responsible. The chain links TRBV27 to TRBJ2-2; D is unresolved. The CDR3 has 13 amino acids. CDR1 is MNHEY, CDR2 SMNVEV, per germline (reference sequence). The CDR3 sequence is CASNLSHTGELFF. The DNA for the CDR3 is TGTGCCAGCAATTTATCTCACACCGGGGAGCTGTTTTTT.

A word on this clone: Being one base from a much bigger clone, this may be a read error. This chain connects TRBV7-9 to TRBJ2-1; D gene ambiguous. The germline CDR1 and CDR2 sequences are SEHNR and FQNEAQ (reference sequence). Deletions cut 3 bases from V and 4 bases from J, with 4 bases between. The CDR3 contains 12 residues. CDR3 DNA sequence: TGTGCCAGCAGCTTGGGTTACAATGAGCAGTTCTTC. Translating gives CASSLGYNEQFF.

This chain connects TRBV27 to TRBJ2-1, with TRBD2 identical over 10 bases. The ends lost 7 bases at V and 4 bases at J; junction bases unmatched: 10. The CDR3 spans 16 residues. Germline loops: CDR1 MNHEY, CDR2 SMNVEV (reference sequence). CDR3 nucleotides: TGTGCCAGCAACCCTAGCGGGAGAATCGGGTACAATGAGCAGTTCTTC. Translating it yields CASNPSGRIGYNEQFF.

The V gene is TRBV15, the J gene TRBJ2-7, with D tentatively TRBD2 (7 bases). Germline V lookup: CDR1 LNHNV, CDR2 YYDKDF (reference sequence). V was clipped by 4 bases and J by 6 bases, with 13 bases between them. The CDR3 loop spans 13 amino acids. The CDR3 region is CATSMRGLAEQYF. In DNA, the CDR3 is TGTGCCACCAGCATGCGGGGGCTTGCCGAGCAGTACTTC.

This clone was seen more than once but under ten times. The chain combines TRBV6-1 with TRBJ1-2, with 8 positions matching TRBD1. V was pared by 8 bases and J by 4 bases, with 6 bases of the junction left unmatched. CDR1 is MNHNS, CDR2 SASEGT, per germline. This CDR3 is built from 13 residues. CDR3 loop: CASEQGGAYGYTF. The CDR3 coding sequence is TGTGCCAGCGAACAGGGGGGGGCCTATGGCTACACCTTC.

This chain links TRBV5-1 with TRBJ2-3; D call uncertain. The CDR3 spans 15 residues. The ends were cut back, 0 bases at V and 4 bases at J, with 12 bases in the middle. The germline V gene encodes CDR1 SGHRS and CDR2 YFSETQ. The CDR3 nucleotides are TGCGCCAGCAGCTTGGAACGGCAGGTGGCAGATACGCAGTATTTT. Protein: CASSLERQVADTQYF.

The chain joins TRBV2 to TRBJ1-2; D unclear. Germline V gene lookup returns CDR1 SNHLY and CDR2 FYNNEI. The V end lost 7 bases, the J end lost 6 bases, and 12 bases lay between the germline ends. CDR3 length: 12 residues. Here the CDR3 reads CASKYSANGYTF. DNA of the CDR3: TGTGCCAGCAAATACTCCGCCAATGGCTACACCTTC.

This clone was seen once. This chain connects TRBV7-2 to TRBJ1-1; 10 positions match TRBD1. Trimming removed 1 base from V and 4 bases from J; junction bases left unmatched: 3. Germline V gives CDR1 SGHTA, CDR2 FQGNSA. This CDR3 comprises 15 residues. The CDR3 coding sequence is TGTGCCAGCAGCTTAGGGGGGACAGGGGTCACTGAAGCTTTCTTT. Translated: CASSLGGTGVTEAFF.

The V call is TRBV28, the J call TRBJ1-1; 9 bases map to TRBD1. The V gene's germline CDR1 is MDHEN and CDR2 SYDVKM. Unmatched junction bases numbered 1, after V lost 3 bases and J lost 2 bases. There are 14 residues in the CDR3. CDR3 in DNA: TGTGCCAGCAGTTTGACAGGGGGAAACACTGAAGCTTTCTTT. Its translation is CASSLTGGNTEAFF. The variable domain in full, completed from reference TRBV28 and TRBJ1-1, reads DVKVTQSSRYLVKRTGEKVFLECVQDMDHENMFWYRQDPGLGLRLIYFSYDVKMKEKGDIPEGYSVSREKKERFSLILESASTNQTSMYLCASSLTGGNTEAFFGQGTRLTVV.

This rearrangement joins TRBV27 to TRBJ2-7; D is perhaps TRBD1 (5 bases). Germline values: CDR1 MNHEY, CDR2 SMNVEV (reference sequence). Trimming removed 3 bases from V and 1 base from J, with 13 bases in between. The CDR3 length is 15 residues. The CDR3 DNA reads as TGTGCCAGCAGTTTCCAGGGTACAATGTCCTACGAGCAGTACTTC. Protein sequence: CASSFQGTMSYEQYF.

The rearrangement joins TRBV10-3 to TRBJ2-7, with 9 bases aligning to TRBD1. Germline lookup yields CDR1 ENHRY and CDR2 SYGVKD. With V trimmed by 4 bases and J by 4 bases, 8 bases remained unmatched. This CDR3 comprises 15 residues. CDR3 DNA sequence: TGTGCCATCAGTGGGGCCGGGACAGGGTCTTACGAGCAGTACTTC. Protein sequence: CAISGAGTGSYEQYF.

The genes are TRBV19 and TRBJ2-7; the match to TRBD2 covers 8 bases. The CDR3 loop spans 16 amino acids. With V trimmed by 5 bases and J by 2 bases, 11 bases remained unmatched. Germline CDR1 and CDR2: LNHDA and SQIVND (reference sequence). In nucleotides, the CDR3 is TGTGCCAGTAGTGTTTTCTTTAGCGGGAACACCTACGAGCAGTACTTC. Its translation is CASSVFFSGNTYEQYF.

CDR3 in amino acids: CASSEAGVLTQYYEQYF. The CDR3, as DNA: TGTGCCAGCAGTGAGGCCGGAGTCCTGACACAATACTACGAGCAGTACTTC. The gene calls are TRBV6-1 and TRBJ2-7, with D unclear. CDR1 is MNHNS and CDR2 is SASEGT in the germline V gene. The V and J ends lost 3 bases and 3 bases respectively, with 21 bases between them. This CDR3 is built from 17 residues.